The rows below give T cell receptor beta chains drawn from one sample of a study of blood T cell repertoires in COVID-19. Some clones are missing from TCRdb's copy, which holds only in-frame ones; the method was immunoSEQ multiplex PCR. The sample shows more than 200,000 clones, 65% to 90% of them seen only once. The source material was peripheral blood. All receptors derive from a man in his fifties or sixties with acute or convalescent COVID-19. The CDR3 runs from the conserved cysteine through the conserved F or W. A D gene is named only where the DNA matches it firmly. Some rows mark clone size as missing; the rest say once, few, many or name a class of expanded clone.

clone size: once; V gene: TRBV10-2; J gene: TRBJ1-1; D gene: TRBD1; CDR3 DNA: TGCGCCAGCCGACAGGGGTACACTGAAGCTTTCTTT; CDR3 protein: CASRQGYTEAFF
clone size: -; V gene: TRBV4-1; J gene: TRBJ2-6; D gene: -; CDR3 DNA: TGCGCCAGCAGCTATGGTGGGGGCGCCTCTGGGGCCAACGTCCTGACTTTC; CDR3 protein: CASSYGGGASGANVLTF
clone size: -; V gene: TRBV3-1/TRBV3-2; J gene: TRBJ1-2; D gene: -; CDR3 DNA: TGTGCCAGCAGCCAATACTGGAGAGGCTATGGCTACACCTTC; CDR3 protein: CASSQYWRGYGYTF
clone size: -; V gene: TRBV27; J gene: TRBJ2-6; D gene: TRBD2; CDR3 DNA: TGTGCCAGCAGTAGGCTCCAGGGAGGGAAGGGGGCCAACGTCCTGACTTTC; CDR3 protein: CASSRLQGGKGANVLTF
clone size: once; V gene: TRBV30; J gene: TRBJ2-3; D gene: TRBD2; CDR3 DNA: TGTGCCTGGAGTCCCGGACTAGCGGGGGATACAGATACGCAGTATTTT; CDR3 protein: CAWSPGLAGDTDTQYF
clone size: -; V gene: TRBV6-5; J gene: TRBJ1-2; D gene: -; CDR3 DNA: TGTGCCAGCAGTCCCTTTCGGGGGTGGAATGGCTACACCTTC; CDR3 protein: CASSPFRGWNGYTF
clone size: -; V gene: TRBV5-1; J gene: TRBJ1-3; D gene: -; CDR3 DNA: TGCGCCAGCAGCTTGTTTTCCGGAAGAGGAGGAAACACCATATATTTT; CDR3 protein: CASSLFSGRGGNTIYF
clone size: -; V gene: TRBV6-6; J gene: TRBJ2-1; D gene: -; CDR3 DNA: TGTGCCAGCAGCCCTAGCAATGAGCAGTTCTTC; CDR3 protein: CASSPSNEQFF
clone size: -; V gene: TRBV19; J gene: TRBJ1-1; D gene: -; CDR3 DNA: TGTGCCAGTAACTCCTTTAGGAACAGAAACACTGAAGCTTTCTTT; CDR3 protein: CASNSFRNRNTEAFF
clone size: -; V gene: TRBV13; J gene: TRBJ2-1; D gene: -; CDR3 DNA: TGTGCCAGCACCCCAAGAAATACAGGTACTAAGTATGAGCAGTTCTTC; CDR3 protein: CASTPRNTGTKYEQFF
clone size: -; V gene: TRBV2; J gene: TRBJ1-1; D gene: TRBD1; CDR3 DNA: TGTGCCAGCAGTTCCCGGACAGGAGAGAACACTGAAGCTTTCTTT; CDR3 protein: CASSSRTGENTEAFF
clone size: once; V gene: TRBV19; J gene: TRBJ2-2; D gene: -; CDR3 DNA: TGTGCCAGTAGCCTCAGAGGGCAAAACACCGGGGAGCTGTTTTTT; CDR3 protein: CASSLRGQNTGELFF
clone size: -; V gene: TRBV18; J gene: TRBJ1-2; D gene: TRBD1; CDR3 DNA: TGTGCCAGCTCGGGGGACAGGGTCTATGGCTACACCTTC; CDR3 protein: CASSGDRVYGYTF
clone size: -; V gene: TRBV6-1; J gene: TRBJ2-7; D gene: -; CDR3 DNA: TGTGCCAGCAGTGATGGGGCCGAGCAGTACTTC; CDR3 protein: CASSDGAEQYF
clone size: -; V gene: TRBV25-1; J gene: TRBJ1-2; D gene: -; CDR3 DNA: TGTGCCAGCAGTGAATTATGGACAGCTGGTCCATACGGCTACACCTTC; CDR3 protein: CASSELWTAGPYGYTF
clone size: once; V gene: TRBV5-1; J gene: TRBJ2-5; D gene: -; CDR3 DNA: TGCGCCAGCAGCTGGACAGCTCCCCAGGAGACCCAGTACTTC; CDR3 protein: CASSWTAPQETQYF
clone size: -; V gene: TRBV5-6; J gene: TRBJ1-5; D gene: -; CDR3 DNA: TGTGCCAGCAGCCGTTACAATCAGCCCCAGCATTTT; CDR3 protein: CASSRYNQPQHF
clone size: -; V gene: TRBV15; J gene: TRBJ1-3; D gene: -; CDR3 DNA: TGTGCCACCAGCAGACTCACAGGGTCCTCTGGAAACACCATATATTTT; CDR3 protein: CATSRLTGSSGNTIYF
clone size: -; V gene: TRBV28; J gene: TRBJ1-5; D gene: -; CDR3 DNA: TGTGCCAGCAGTCCTCTGACAGGAGGTGGTCAGCCCCAGCATTTT; CDR3 protein: CASSPLTGGGQPQHF
clone size: -; V gene: TRBV19; J gene: TRBJ2-3; D gene: -; CDR3 DNA: TGTGCCAGTAGTCCCCGGAAGGGGGATCTTGATACGCAGTATTTT; CDR3 protein: CASSPRKGDLDTQYF
clone size: -; V gene: TRBV20-1; J gene: TRBJ1-6; D gene: TRBD1; CDR3 DNA: TGCAGTGCTAGTCCCCGGACAGGGTTGGATTCACCCCTCCACTTT; CDR3 protein: CSASPRTGLDSPLHF
clone size: -; V gene: TRBV6-6; J gene: TRBJ2-7; D gene: -; CDR3 DNA: TGTGCCAGCAGTCCCTCTAGCGCCCACGAGCAGTACTTC; CDR3 protein: CASSPSSAHEQYF
clone size: -; V gene: TRBV6-1; J gene: TRBJ1-5; D gene: -; CDR3 DNA: TGTGCCAGCAGTGAAGACCTGACAGCGATCCATCAGCCCCAGCATTTT; CDR3 protein: CASSEDLTAIHQPQHF
clone size: -; V gene: TRBV7-2; J gene: TRBJ2-3; D gene: TRBD1; CDR3 DNA: TGTGCCAGCAGCTTAGCGTTCAGGGGGCGAAGCACAGATACGCAGTATTTT; CDR3 protein: CASSLAFRGRSTDTQYF
clone size: -; V gene: TRBV5-1; J gene: TRBJ2-5; D gene: -; CDR3 DNA: TGCGCCAGCAGCTTACCCGGAGGGGTCCAAGAGACCCAGTACTTC; CDR3 protein: CASSLPGGVQETQYF
clone size: -; V gene: TRBV7-9; J gene: TRBJ1-3; D gene: -; CDR3 DNA: TGTGCCAGCAGCCGACAGGGAAACACCATATATTTT; CDR3 protein: CASSRQGNTIYF
clone size: -; V gene: TRBV12-5; J gene: TRBJ1-4; D gene: -; CDR3 DNA: TGTGCTAGTGGGACAGGAGAATCAACTAATGAAAAACTGTTTTTT; CDR3 protein: CASGTGESTNEKLFF
clone size: -; V gene: TRBV5-1; J gene: TRBJ1-1; D gene: TRBD1; CDR3 DNA: TGCGCCAGCAACCCTGGACAGGGGAACACTGAAGCTTTCTTT; CDR3 protein: CASNPGQGNTEAFF
clone size: -; V gene: TRBV11-2; J gene: TRBJ2-2; D gene: -; CDR3 DNA: TGTGCCAGCAGCTTACGGGGAGTAGGGGAGCTGTTTTTT; CDR3 protein: CASSLRGVGELFF
clone size: -; V gene: TRBV5-1; J gene: TRBJ1-6; D gene: -; CDR3 DNA: TGCGCCAGCAGCGGCCGGGAGGAGAGCTCCTATAATTCACCCCTCCACTTT; CDR3 protein: CASSGREESSYNSPLHF
clone size: -; V gene: TRBV5-1; J gene: TRBJ1-2; D gene: -; CDR3 DNA: -; CDR3 protein: CASSFGQGGGYTF
clone size: -; V gene: TRBV7-9; J gene: TRBJ2-3; D gene: -; CDR3 DNA: TGTGCCACCGGAGGAGGCGGAACAGATACGCAGTATTTT; CDR3 protein: CATGGGGTDTQYF
clone size: -; V gene: TRBV10-2; J gene: TRBJ1-5; D gene: -; CDR3 DNA: TGCGCCAGCAGTGAGCCGGGGGAAGGACAGCCCCAGCATTTT; CDR3 protein: CASSEPGEGQPQHF
clone size: once; V gene: TRBV2; J gene: TRBJ1-6; D gene: TRBD1; CDR3 DNA: TGTGCCAGCAGGGCACAGGGGGCCCTGTATAATTCACCCCTCCACTTT; CDR3 protein: CASRAQGALYNSPLHF
clone size: -; V gene: TRBV29-1; J gene: TRBJ2-1; D gene: TRBD1; CDR3 DNA: TGCAGCGTTTTCCGACAGGGAAGGGATGAGCAGTTCTTC; CDR3 protein: CSVFRQGRDEQFF
clone size: once; V gene: TRBV11-2; J gene: TRBJ2-3; D gene: -; CDR3 DNA: TGTGCCAGCAGCTTCATTACAGATACGCAGTATTTT; CDR3 protein: CASSFITDTQYF
clone size: -; V gene: TRBV14; J gene: TRBJ2-3; D gene: -; CDR3 DNA: TGTGCCAGCAGCCATCTAGGGGCCCTAGTGGATACGCAGTATTTT; CDR3 protein: CASSHLGALVDTQYF
clone size: -; V gene: TRBV2; J gene: TRBJ1-6; D gene: -; CDR3 DNA: TGTGTAAGCGGCTGGGAGGGATCACCCCTCCACTTT; CDR3 protein: CVSGWEGSPLHF
clone size: -; V gene: TRBV6-5; J gene: TRBJ1-4; D gene: -; CDR3 DNA: TGTGCCAGCAGTTACTCAGGCGGGAGTCCTAATGAAAAACTGTTTTTT; CDR3 protein: CASSYSGGSPNEKLFF
clone size: -; V gene: TRBV6-5; J gene: TRBJ2-7; D gene: TRBD1; CDR3 DNA: TGTGCCAGCAGATCGACAGGGGGCTTCGAGCAGTACTTC; CDR3 protein: CASRSTGGFEQYF
clone size: -; V gene: TRBV30; J gene: TRBJ1-5; D gene: TRBD1; CDR3 DNA: TGTGCCTGGAGCGGGACAGGGCTGAGCAATCAGCCCCAGCATTTT; CDR3 protein: CAWSGTGLSNQPQHF
clone size: once; V gene: TRBV5-6; J gene: TRBJ2-3; D gene: TRBD2; CDR3 DNA: TGTGCCAGCACTAGCGGGGGGCGGGATACGCAGTATTTT; CDR3 protein: CASTSGGRDTQYF
clone size: few; V gene: TRBV5-1; J gene: TRBJ1-1; D gene: -; CDR3 DNA: TGCGCCAGCAGCTCCCAGGGAAGTGGCACTGAAGCTTTCTTT; CDR3 protein: CASSSQGSGTEAFF
clone size: -; V gene: TRBV11-1; J gene: TRBJ1-1; D gene: TRBD1; CDR3 DNA: TGTGCCAGCAGGAGACCGACAGGGAGGCACACTGAAGCTTTCTTT; CDR3 protein: CASRRPTGRHTEAFF
clone size: few; V gene: TRBV5-1; J gene: TRBJ1-4; D gene: -; CDR3 DNA: TGCGCCAGCAGCGGTGGCAGCCAGGGTAATGAAAAACTGTTTTTT; CDR3 protein: CASSGGSQGNEKLFF
clone size: -; V gene: TRBV19; J gene: TRBJ1-3; D gene: -; CDR3 DNA: TGTGCCAGTAGTGCCCAGCTCCTAGGATCTGGAAACACCATATATTTT; CDR3 protein: CASSAQLLGSGNTIYF
clone size: once; V gene: TRBV10-1; J gene: TRBJ1-2; D gene: -; CDR3 DNA: TGCGCCAGCAGTGAGGGAGGGAGTAACTATGGCTACACCTTC; CDR3 protein: CASSEGGSNYGYTF
clone size: -; V gene: TRBV19; J gene: TRBJ2-3; D gene: TRBD1; CDR3 DNA: TGTGCCAGTAGACACCGGGACAGGACCACAGATACGCAGTATTTT; CDR3 protein: CASRHRDRTTDTQYF
clone size: -; V gene: TRBV29-1; J gene: TRBJ1-1; D gene: -; CDR3 DNA: TGCAGTGCGGCGGGGGGCGAGAGCACTGAAGCTTTCTTT; CDR3 protein: CSAAGGESTEAFF
clone size: -; V gene: TRBV15; J gene: TRBJ2-1; D gene: TRBD1; CDR3 DNA: TGTGCCACCAGCAGAGATCTGGGGACAGTATACAATGAGCAGTTCTTC; CDR3 protein: CATSRDLGTVYNEQFF
clone size: -; V gene: TRBV27; J gene: TRBJ1-2; D gene: TRBD1; CDR3 DNA: TGTGCCAGCAGTTCCCCGGGACAGGGGGCAGGTGGCTACACCTTC; CDR3 protein: CASSSPGQGAGGYTF
clone size: -; V gene: TRBV6-1; J gene: TRBJ1-4; D gene: TRBD1; CDR3 DNA: TGTGCCAGCAGTGGCTACAGGGGGGCAACTAATGAAAAACTGTTTTTT; CDR3 protein: CASSGYRGATNEKLFF
clone size: -; V gene: TRBV6-1; J gene: TRBJ2-7; D gene: TRBD2; CDR3 DNA: TGTGCCAGCAGTGAAGGATCTAGCGGGGGATACGAGCAGTACTTC; CDR3 protein: CASSEGSSGGYEQYF
clone size: -; V gene: TRBV18; J gene: TRBJ2-7; D gene: TRBD1; CDR3 DNA: TGTGCCAGCTCACGGGACAGAGCCTACGAGCAGTACTTC; CDR3 protein: CASSRDRAYEQYF
clone size: -; V gene: TRBV5-6; J gene: TRBJ1-1; D gene: -; CDR3 DNA: TGTGCCAGCAGCTTATCGGGTGAAGCTTTCTTT; CDR3 protein: CASSLSGEAFF
clone size: -; V gene: TRBV19; J gene: TRBJ2-1; D gene: -; CDR3 DNA: TGTGCCAGTAACCGAGGGTACAATGAGCAGTTCTTC; CDR3 protein: CASNRGYNEQFF
clone size: -; V gene: TRBV5-1; J gene: TRBJ2-6; D gene: TRBD1; CDR3 DNA: TGCGCCAGCAGCTTACAACAGGGGATCGCTACCTCTGGGGCCAACGTCCTGACTTTC; CDR3 protein: CASSLQQGIATSGANVLTF
clone size: -; V gene: TRBV6-4; J gene: TRBJ1-2; D gene: -; CDR3 DNA: TGTGCCAGCAGTGACTTGGGGGCTGCGGGTGGCTACACCTTC; CDR3 protein: CASSDLGAAGGYTF